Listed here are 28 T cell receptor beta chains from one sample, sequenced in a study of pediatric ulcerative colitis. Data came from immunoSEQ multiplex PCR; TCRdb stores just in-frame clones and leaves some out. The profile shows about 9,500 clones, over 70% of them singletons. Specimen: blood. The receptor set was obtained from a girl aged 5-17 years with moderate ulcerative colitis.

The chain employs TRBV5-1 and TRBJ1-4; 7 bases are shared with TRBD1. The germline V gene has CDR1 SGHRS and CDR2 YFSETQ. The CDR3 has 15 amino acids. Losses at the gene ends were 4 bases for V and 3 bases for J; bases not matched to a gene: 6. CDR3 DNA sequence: TGCGCCAGCAGCCCCAGGGGGACAGCTAATGAAAAACTGTTTTTT. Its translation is CASSPRGTANEKLFF.

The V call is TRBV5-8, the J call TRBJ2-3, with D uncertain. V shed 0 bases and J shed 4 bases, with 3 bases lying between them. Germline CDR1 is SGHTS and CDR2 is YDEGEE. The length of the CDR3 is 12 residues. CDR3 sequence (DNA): TGTGCCAGCAGCTTGGTTGCAGATACGCAGTATTTT. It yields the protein CASSLVADTQYF.

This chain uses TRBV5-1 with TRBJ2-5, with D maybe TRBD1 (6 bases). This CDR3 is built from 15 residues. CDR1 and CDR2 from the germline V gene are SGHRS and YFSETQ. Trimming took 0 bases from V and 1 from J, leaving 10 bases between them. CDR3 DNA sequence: TGCGCCAGCAGCTTGGCCGGGACAAGCCAAGAGACCCAGTACTTC. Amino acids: CASSLAGTSQETQYF.

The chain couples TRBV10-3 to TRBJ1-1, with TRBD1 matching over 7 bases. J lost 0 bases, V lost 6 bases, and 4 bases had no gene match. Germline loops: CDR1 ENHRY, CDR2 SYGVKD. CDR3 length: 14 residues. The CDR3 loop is CAISHQGVNTEAFF. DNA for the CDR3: TGTGCCATCAGCCACCAGGGGGTGAACACTGAAGCTTTCTTT.

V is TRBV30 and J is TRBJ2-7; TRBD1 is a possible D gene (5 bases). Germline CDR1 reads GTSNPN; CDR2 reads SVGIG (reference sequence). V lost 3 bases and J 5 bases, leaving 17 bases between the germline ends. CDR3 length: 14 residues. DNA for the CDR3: TGTGCCTGGAGGGTGGTGCAGGGCTTCCACGAGCAGTACTTC. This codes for CAWRVVQGFHEQYF.

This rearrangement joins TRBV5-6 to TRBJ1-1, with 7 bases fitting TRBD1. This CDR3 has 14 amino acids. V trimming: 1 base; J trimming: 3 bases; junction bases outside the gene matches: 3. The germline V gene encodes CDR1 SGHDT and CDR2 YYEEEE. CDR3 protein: CASSLRQGYTEAFF. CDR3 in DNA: TGTGCCAGCAGCTTGCGACAGGGTTACACTGAAGCTTTCTTT.

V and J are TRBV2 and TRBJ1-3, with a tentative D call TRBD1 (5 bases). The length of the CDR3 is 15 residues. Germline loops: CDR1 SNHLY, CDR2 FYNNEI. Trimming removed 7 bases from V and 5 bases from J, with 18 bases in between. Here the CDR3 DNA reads TGTGCCAGCACCCGCGAGAGGGGACCGCGAAACACCATATATTTT. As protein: CASTRERGPRNTIYF.

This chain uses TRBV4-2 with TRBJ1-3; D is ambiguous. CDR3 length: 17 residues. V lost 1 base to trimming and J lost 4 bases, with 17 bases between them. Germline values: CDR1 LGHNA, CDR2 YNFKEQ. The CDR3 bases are TGTGCCAGCAGCCAAGTAAGCAAGAGGTCAGGCGGAAACACCATATATTTT. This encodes CASSQVSKRSGGNTIYF.

CDR3 DNA: TGTGCCAGCAGCTTGGTTCTAGCGGGGGCCACAGATACGCAGTATTTT. Protein: CASSLVLAGATDTQYF. This chain uses TRBV5-8 with TRBJ2-3, with 10 bases matching TRBD2. With 0 bases clipped from V and 2 bases from J, the junction kept 3 bases outside the gene matches. Germline V gene lookup returns CDR1 SGHTS and CDR2 YDEGEE. The length of the CDR3 is 16 residues.

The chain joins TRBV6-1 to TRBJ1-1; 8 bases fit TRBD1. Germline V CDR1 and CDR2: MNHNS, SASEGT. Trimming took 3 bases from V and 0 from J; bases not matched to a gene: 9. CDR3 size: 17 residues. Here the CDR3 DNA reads TGTGCCAGCAGTGAGGGGACAGGCCTTGGGGTGAACACTGAAGCTTTCTTT. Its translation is CASSEGTGLGVNTEAFF.

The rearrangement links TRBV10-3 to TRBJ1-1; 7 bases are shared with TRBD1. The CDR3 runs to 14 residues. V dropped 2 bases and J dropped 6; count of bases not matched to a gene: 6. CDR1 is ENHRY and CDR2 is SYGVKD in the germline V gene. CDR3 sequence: CAISELDRVPEAFF. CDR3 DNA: TGTGCCATCAGTGAGCTCGACAGGGTGCCTGAAGCTTTCTTT.

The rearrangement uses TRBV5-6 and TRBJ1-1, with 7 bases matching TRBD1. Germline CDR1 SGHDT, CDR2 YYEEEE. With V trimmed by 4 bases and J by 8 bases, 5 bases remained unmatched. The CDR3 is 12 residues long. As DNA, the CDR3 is TGTGCCAGCAGCCTGCGACAGGGAGAAGCTTTCTTT. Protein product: CASSLRQGEAFF.

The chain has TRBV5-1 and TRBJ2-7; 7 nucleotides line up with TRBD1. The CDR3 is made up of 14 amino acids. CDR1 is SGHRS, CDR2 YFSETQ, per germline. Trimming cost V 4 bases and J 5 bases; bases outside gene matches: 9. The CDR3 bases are TGCGCCAGCAGCCTCGTGACAGGGAGCAACGAGCAGTACTTC. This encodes CASSLVTGSNEQYF.

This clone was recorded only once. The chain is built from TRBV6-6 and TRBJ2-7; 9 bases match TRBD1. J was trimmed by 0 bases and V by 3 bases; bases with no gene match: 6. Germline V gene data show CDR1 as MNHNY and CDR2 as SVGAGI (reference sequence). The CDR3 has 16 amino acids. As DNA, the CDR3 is TGTGCCAGCAGTTATGGAGGGACAGGGAGCTCCTACGAGCAGTACTTC. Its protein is CASSYGGTGSSYEQYF.

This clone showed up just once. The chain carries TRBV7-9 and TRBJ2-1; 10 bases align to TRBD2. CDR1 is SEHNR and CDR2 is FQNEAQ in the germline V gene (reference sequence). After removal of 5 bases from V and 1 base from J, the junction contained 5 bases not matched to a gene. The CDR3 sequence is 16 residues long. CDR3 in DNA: TGTGCCAGCAGCCCAATTAGCGGGGGGTCCTACAATGAGCAGTTCTTC. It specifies CASSPISGGSYNEQFF.

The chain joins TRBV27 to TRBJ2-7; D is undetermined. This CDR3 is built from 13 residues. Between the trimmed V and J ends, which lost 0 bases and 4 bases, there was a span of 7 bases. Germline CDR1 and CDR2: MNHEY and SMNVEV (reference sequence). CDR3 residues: CASSLSVPYEQYF. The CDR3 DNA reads TGTGCCAGCAGTTTATCGGTGCCATACGAGCAGTACTTC.

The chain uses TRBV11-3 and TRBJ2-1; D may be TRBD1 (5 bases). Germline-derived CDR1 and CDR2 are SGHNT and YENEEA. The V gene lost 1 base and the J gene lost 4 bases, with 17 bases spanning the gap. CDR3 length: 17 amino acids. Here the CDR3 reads CASSLGRVAGPYNEQFF. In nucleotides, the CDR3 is TGTGCCAGCAGCTTAGGGCGTGTGGCAGGGCCGTACAATGAGCAGTTCTTC.

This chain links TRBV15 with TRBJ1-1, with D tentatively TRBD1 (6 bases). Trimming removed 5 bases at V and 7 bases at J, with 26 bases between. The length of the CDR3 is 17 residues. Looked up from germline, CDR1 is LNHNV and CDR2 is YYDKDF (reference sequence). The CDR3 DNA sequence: TGTGCCACCAGCTCCCGGGGGGGACACGTAAATCCTAATGAAGCTTTCTTT. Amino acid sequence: CATSSRGGHVNPNEAFF.

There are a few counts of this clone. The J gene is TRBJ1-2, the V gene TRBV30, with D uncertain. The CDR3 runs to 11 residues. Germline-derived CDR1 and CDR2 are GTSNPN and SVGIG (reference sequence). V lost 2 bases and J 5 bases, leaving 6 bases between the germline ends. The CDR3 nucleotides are TGTGCCTGGAGTCCTTGGTATGGCTACACCTTC. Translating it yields CAWSPWYGYTF.

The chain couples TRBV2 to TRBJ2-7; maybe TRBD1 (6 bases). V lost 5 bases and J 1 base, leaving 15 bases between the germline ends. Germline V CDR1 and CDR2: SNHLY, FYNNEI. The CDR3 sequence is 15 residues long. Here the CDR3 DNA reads TGTGCCAGCAGTCCCAGGACAGCCCGTTCCTACGAGCAGTACTTC. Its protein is CASSPRTARSYEQYF.

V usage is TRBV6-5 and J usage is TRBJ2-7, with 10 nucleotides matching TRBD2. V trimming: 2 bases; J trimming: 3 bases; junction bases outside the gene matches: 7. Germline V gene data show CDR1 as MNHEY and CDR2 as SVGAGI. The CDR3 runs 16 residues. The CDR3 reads CASSYQVASGSYEQYF. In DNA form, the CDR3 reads TGTGCCAGCAGTTACCAGGTGGCTAGCGGGAGCTACGAGCAGTACTTC.

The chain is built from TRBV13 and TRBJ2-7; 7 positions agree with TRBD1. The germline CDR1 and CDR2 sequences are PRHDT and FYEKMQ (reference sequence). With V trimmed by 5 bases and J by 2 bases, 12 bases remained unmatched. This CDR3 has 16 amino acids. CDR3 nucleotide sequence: TGTGCCAGCAGCCAAACACTGGACAGGAACGCCTACGAGCAGTACTTC. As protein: CASSQTLDRNAYEQYF. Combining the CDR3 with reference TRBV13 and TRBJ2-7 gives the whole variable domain AAGVIQSPRHLIKEKRETATLKCYPIPRHDTVYWYQQGPGQDPQFLISFYEKMQSDKGSIPDRFSAQQFSDYHSELNMSSLELGDSALYFCASSQTLDRNAYEQYFGPGTRLTVT.

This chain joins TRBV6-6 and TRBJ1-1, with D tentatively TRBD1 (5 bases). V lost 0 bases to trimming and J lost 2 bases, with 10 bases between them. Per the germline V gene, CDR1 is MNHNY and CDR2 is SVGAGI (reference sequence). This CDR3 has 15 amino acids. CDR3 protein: CASSYSLTDNTEAFF. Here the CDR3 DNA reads TGTGCCAGCAGTTACTCATTGACAGATAACACTGAAGCTTTCTTT.

The CDR3 protein is CASSAQKASATNEKLFF. The CDR3, as DNA: TGTGCCAGCAGCGCCCAAAAGGCGTCTGCAACTAATGAAAAACTGTTTTTT. The chain combines TRBV9 with TRBJ1-4; D uncertain. Germline values: CDR1 SGDLS, CDR2 YYNGEE. Deletions cut 3 bases from V and 0 bases from J, with 15 bases between. The CDR3 has 17 amino acids.

CDR3 in DNA: TGTGCCAGCAGCGCCCAGGAGGAACAGACCCAGTACTTC. It is translated as CASSAQEEQTQYF. This chain joins TRBV7-6 and TRBJ2-5; tentative D call: TRBD2 (5 bases). This CDR3 spans 13 amino acids. Germline V CDR1 and CDR2: SGHVS, FNYEAQ. The ends were cut back, 5 bases at V and 6 bases at J, with 13 bases in the middle.

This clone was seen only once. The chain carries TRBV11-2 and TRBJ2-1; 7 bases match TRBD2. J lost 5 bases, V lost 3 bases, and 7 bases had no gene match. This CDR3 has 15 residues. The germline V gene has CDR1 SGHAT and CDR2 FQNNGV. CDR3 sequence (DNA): TGTGCCAGCAGCTTGATCTGGGGGGGAAACAATGAGCAGTTCTTC. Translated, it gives CASSLIWGGNNEQFF. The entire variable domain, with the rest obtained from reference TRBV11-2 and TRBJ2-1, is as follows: EAGVAQSPRYKIIEKRQSVAFWCNPISGHATLYWYQQILGQGPKLLIQFQNNGVVDDSQLPKDRFSAERLKGVDSTLKIQPAKLEDSAVYLCASSLIWGGNNEQFFGPGTRLTVL.

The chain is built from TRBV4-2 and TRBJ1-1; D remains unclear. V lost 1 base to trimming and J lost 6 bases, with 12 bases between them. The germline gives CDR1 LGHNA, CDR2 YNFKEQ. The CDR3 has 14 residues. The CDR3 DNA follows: TGTGCCAGCAGCCAAGGGTTAGAACAAGCTGAAGCTTTCTTT. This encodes CASSQGLEQAEAFF.

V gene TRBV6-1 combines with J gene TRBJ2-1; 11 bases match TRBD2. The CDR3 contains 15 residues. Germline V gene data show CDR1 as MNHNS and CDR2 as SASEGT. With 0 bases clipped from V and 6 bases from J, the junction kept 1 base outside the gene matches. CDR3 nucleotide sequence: TGTGCCAGCAGTGAAGCTAGCGGGGGGGCCAATGAGCAGTTCTTC. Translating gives CASSEASGGANEQFF.